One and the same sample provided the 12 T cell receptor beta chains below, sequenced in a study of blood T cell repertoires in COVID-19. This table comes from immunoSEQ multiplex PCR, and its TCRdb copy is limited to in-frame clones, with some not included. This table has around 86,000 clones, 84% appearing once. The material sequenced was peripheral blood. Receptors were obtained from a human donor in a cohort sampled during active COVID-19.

The CDR3 loop reads CASSLGQTNTGELFF. The CDR3 region has the DNA TGTGCCAGCAGCTTGGGGCAAACGAACACCGGGGAGCTGTTTTTT. The chain combines TRBV5-6 with TRBJ2-2; no definite D call. With 0 bases removed from V and 0 bases from J, the gap between germline ends came to 6 bases. The CDR3 consists of 15 residues. Germline V lookup: CDR1 SGHDT, CDR2 YYEEEE.

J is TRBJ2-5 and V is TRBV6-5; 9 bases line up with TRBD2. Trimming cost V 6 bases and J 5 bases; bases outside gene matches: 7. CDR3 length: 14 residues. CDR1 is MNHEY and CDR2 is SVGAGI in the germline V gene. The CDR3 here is CASRLGTSRETQYF. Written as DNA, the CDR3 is TGTGCCAGCAGGCTAGGGACTAGCAGGGAGACCCAGTACTTC.

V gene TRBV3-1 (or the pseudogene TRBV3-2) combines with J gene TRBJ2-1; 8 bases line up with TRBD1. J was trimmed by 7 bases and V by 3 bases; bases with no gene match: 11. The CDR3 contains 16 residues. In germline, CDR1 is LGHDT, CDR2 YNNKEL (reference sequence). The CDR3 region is CASSHPRTGNLNEQFF. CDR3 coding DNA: TGTGCCAGCAGCCATCCTAGGACAGGGAACTTAAATGAGCAGTTCTTC.

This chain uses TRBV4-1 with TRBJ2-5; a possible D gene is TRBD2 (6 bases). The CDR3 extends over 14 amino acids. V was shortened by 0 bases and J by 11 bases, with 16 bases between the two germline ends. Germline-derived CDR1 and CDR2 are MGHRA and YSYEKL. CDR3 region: CASSQDRGGVQQYF. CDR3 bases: TGCGCCAGCAGCCAAGATCGGGGCGGGGTACAGCAGTACTTC.

The CDR3 here is CASGLGVGNTEAFF. CDR3 bases: TGTGCCAGTGGCCTAGGCGTCGGGAACACTGAAGCTTTCTTT. This chain links TRBV19 with TRBJ1-1, with D uncertain. Between the trimmed V and J ends, which lost 8 bases and 1 base, there was a span of 14 bases. Per germline, CDR1 LNHDA and CDR2 SQIVND (reference sequence). The CDR3 is made up of 14 amino acids. The full variable domain, rest sourced from reference TRBV19 and TRBJ1-1, is DGGITQSPKYLFRKEGQNVTLSCEQNLNHDAMYWYRQDPGQGLRLIYYSQIVNDFQKGDIAEGYSVSREKKESFPLTVTSAQKNPTAFYLCASGLGVGNTEAFFGQGTRLTVV.

This chain's CDR3 is CASSFGDREGGYTF. DNA of the CDR3: TGTGCCAGCAGCTTCGGGGACAGGGAGGGTGGCTACACCTTC. This chain uses TRBV7-9 with TRBJ1-2, with 9 bases identical to TRBD1. The V segment lost 3 bases and the J segment 7 bases; nucleotides outside the gene matches: 6. CDR1 SEHNR and CDR2 FQNEAQ come from the germline V gene (reference sequence). This CDR3 has 14 amino acids.

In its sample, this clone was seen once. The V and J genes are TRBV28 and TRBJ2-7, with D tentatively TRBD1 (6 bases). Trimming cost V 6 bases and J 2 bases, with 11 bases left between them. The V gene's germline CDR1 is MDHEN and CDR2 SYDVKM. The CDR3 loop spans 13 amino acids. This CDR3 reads CASRNRVPYEQYF. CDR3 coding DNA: TGTGCCAGCAGGAACAGGGTCCCCTACGAGCAGTACTTC.

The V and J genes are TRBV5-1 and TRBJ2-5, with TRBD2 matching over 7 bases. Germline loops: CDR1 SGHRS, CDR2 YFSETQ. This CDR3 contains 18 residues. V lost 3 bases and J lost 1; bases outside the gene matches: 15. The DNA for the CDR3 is TGCGCCAGCAGCTGGATGGGGTTGGGCGGGGGAAGCCAAGAGACCCAGTACTTC. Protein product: CASSWMGLGGGSQETQYF.

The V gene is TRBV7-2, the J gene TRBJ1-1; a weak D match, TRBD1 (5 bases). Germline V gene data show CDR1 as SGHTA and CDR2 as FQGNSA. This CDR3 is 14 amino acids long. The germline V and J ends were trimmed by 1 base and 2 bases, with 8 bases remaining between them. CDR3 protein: CASSLGQTNTEAFF. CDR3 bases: TGTGCCAGCAGCTTAGGACAGACCAACACTGAAGCTTTCTTT. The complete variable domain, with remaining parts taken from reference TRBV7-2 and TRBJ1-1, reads GAGVSQSPSNKVTEKGKDVELRCDPISGHTALYWYRQSLGQGLEFLIYFQGNSAPDKSGLPSDRFSAERTGGSVSTLTIQRTQQEDSAVYLCASSLGQTNTEAFFGQGTRLTVV.

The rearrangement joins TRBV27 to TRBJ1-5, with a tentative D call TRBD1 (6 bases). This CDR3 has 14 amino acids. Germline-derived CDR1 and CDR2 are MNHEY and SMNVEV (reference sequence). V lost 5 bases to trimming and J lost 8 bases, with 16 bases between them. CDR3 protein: CASSPGGGGKPQHF. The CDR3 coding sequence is TGTGCCAGCAGTCCCGGGGGGGGCGGTAAGCCCCAGCATTTT.

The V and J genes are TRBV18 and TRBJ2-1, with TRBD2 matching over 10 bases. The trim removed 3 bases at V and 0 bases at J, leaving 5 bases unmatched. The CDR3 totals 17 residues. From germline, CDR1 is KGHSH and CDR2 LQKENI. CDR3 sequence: CASSPRTSGGSYNEQFF. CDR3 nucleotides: TGTGCCAGCTCACCGAGGACTAGCGGAGGCTCCTACAATGAGCAGTTCTTC.

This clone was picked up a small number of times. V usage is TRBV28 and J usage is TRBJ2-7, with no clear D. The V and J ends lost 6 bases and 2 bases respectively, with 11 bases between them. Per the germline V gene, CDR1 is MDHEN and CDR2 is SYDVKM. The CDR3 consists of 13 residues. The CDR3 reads CASSQTSTYEQYF. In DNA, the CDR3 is TGTGCCAGCAGCCAAACATCGACCTACGAGCAGTACTTC.